A selection of T cell receptor beta chains follows, all from one sample in a study of blood T cell repertoires in COVID-19. Using immunoSEQ multiplex PCR, the repertoire was profiled, and TCRdb retains in-frame clones only, with some absent. The data show under 200,000 clones, approximately 85% seen once. The sequenced sample consisted of peripheral blood. All receptors come from an older woman with COVID-19, enrolled during active disease. Each CDR3 is given with its conserved first and last residue. Fields, in order: CDR3 length, D gene, clone size, J gene, V gene, CDR3 protein, CDR3 DNA. The D gene is left open where the match is weak. The size field is filled for only some rows; it gives once, few, many or a size class.

15	-	-	TRBJ1-6	TRBV4-1	CASSQDGGRNSPLHF	TGCGCCAGCAGCCAAGATGGAGGGAGGAATTCACCCCTCCACTTT
18	TRBD2	-	TRBJ2-5	TRBV7-3	CASSLLASGSPLQETQYF	TGTGCCAGCAGCTTATTGGCTAGCGGGAGTCCCCTTCAAGAGACCCAGTACTTC
17	-	-	TRBJ2-1	TRBV19	CASSTASLRQGGYEQFF	TGTGCCAGTAGTACCGCCTCACTCCGACAGGGAGGCTATGAGCAGTTCTTC
11	-	once	TRBJ2-5	TRBV2	CASGGRETQYF	TGTGCCAGCGGGGGCAGGGAGACCCAGTACTTC
16	-	-	TRBJ2-1	TRBV5-1	CASSLGGVRGTGEQFF	TGCGCCAGCAGCTTGGGTGGGGTACGCGGCACAGGGGAGCAGTTCTTC
15	-	-	TRBJ2-3	TRBV18	CASSLFREATDTQYF	TGTGCCAGCTCTCTATTTAGGGAGGCCACAGATACGCAGTATTTT
10	-	-	TRBJ1-1	TRBV20-1	CSAPSLEAFF	TGCAGTGCTCCCTCCCTTGAAGCTTTCTTT
16	TRBD2	once	TRBJ2-1	TRBV14	CASSLRMGGSYNEQFF	TGTGCCAGCAGCCTAAGAATGGGAGGGTCCTACAATGAGCAGTTCTTC
16	-	-	TRBJ1-1	TRBV9	CASSVRSGEDYTEAFF	TGTGCCAGCAGCGTAAGGTCTGGGGAGGATTACACTGAAGCTTTCTTT
13	-	-	TRBJ2-1	TRBV3-1/TRBV3-2	CASSQDRLGRRFF	TGTGCCAGCAGCCAAGATCGTCTGGGGCGTCGGTTCTTC
15	TRBD1	-	TRBJ1-1	TRBV9	CASSASPGQGAFAFF	TGTGCCAGCAGCGCCTCTCCGGGACAGGGGGCATTTGCTTTCTTT
15	TRBD2	-	TRBJ2-1	TRBV2	CASSQIVAGEFEQFF	TGTGCCAGCAGCCAAATAGTAGCGGGGGAGTTTGAGCAGTTCTTC
15	-	-	TRBJ1-4	TRBV5-1	CASRLGSGASEKLFF	TGCGCCAGCAGGCTGGGATCTGGGGCTAGTGAAAAACTGTTTTTT
16	TRBD1	-	TRBJ1-3	TRBV6-6	CASSYEDRSSGNTIYF	TGTGCCAGCAGTTACGAGGACAGGAGCTCTGGAAACACCATATATTTT
11	TRBD1	few	TRBJ1-1	TRBV12-3/TRBV12-4	CASSQGAEAFF	TGTGCCAGCAGCCAGGGGGCTGAAGCTTTCTTT
14	TRBD1	-	TRBJ1-2	TRBV5-4	CASSLVATGDGYTF	TGTGCCAGCAGCTTGGTAGCAACAGGGGACGGCTACACCTTC
14	-	-	TRBJ1-1	TRBV10-2	CASSLQDSRFRAFF	TGCGCCAGCAGTCTTCAAGACAGCCGTTTCCGAGCTTTCTTT
14	-	-	TRBJ2-1	TRBV18	CASSPPWALDEQFF	TGTGCCAGCTCACCCCCGTGGGCCCTTGATGAGCAGTTCTTC
13	-	-	TRBJ1-1	TRBV7-2	CASSTRQGTEAFF	TGTGCCAGCAGCACCCGTCAGGGAACTGAAGCTTTCTTT
14	-	-	TRBJ1-5	TRBV19	CASSIRTTDQPQHF	TGTGCCAGTAGTATACGGACAACCGATCAGCCCCAGCATTTT
14	-	-	TRBJ1-2	TRBV14	CASSPRVALYGYTF	TGTGCCAGCAGCCCCCGGGTGGCCCTCTATGGCTACACCTTC
13	-	-	TRBJ1-6	TRBV18	CASSPTADSPLHF	TGTGCCAGCTCACCAACGGCGGATTCACCCCTCCACTTT
16	TRBD1	-	TRBJ1-2	TRBV11-2	CASSSIPQGAAAGYTF	TGTGCCAGCAGCTCCATTCCACAGGGGGCTGCGGCTGGCTACACCTTC
16	-	-	TRBJ1-5	TRBV27	CASSLWAGKSNQPQHF	TGTGCCAGCAGTTTATGGGCAGGGAAGAGCAATCAGCCCCAGCATTTT
13	-	-	TRBJ2-5	TRBV3-1/TRBV3-2	CASSQGIQETQYF	TGTGCCAGCAGCCAAGGTATCCAAGAGACCCAGTACTTC
13	-	once	TRBJ1-2	TRBV6-5	CASSPSWHYGYTF	TGTGCCAGCAGTCCGTCGTGGCACTATGGCTACACCTTC
14	-	-	TRBJ1-5	TRBV18	CASSPDSNNQPQHF	TGTGCCAGCTCACCCGACAGTAACAATCAGCCCCAGCATTTT
15	-	once	TRBJ1-2	TRBV6-2/TRBV6-3	CASSYSAPGVGSYTF	TGTGCCAGCAGTTACTCGGCCCCAGGGGTTGGAAGCTACACCTTC
16	-	-	TRBJ1-1	TRBV15	CATSRDRRGWNTEAFF	TGTGCCACCAGCAGAGATCGCAGGGGCTGGAACACTGAAGCTTTCTTT
15	TRBD1	-	TRBJ1-1	TRBV6-5	CASSSPRDRETEAFF	TGTGCCAGCAGTTCTCCGAGGGACAGGGAAACTGAAGCTTTCTTT
13	TRBD1	-	TRBJ1-2	TRBV6-5	CASRTGGDYGYTF	TGTGCCAGCAGAACAGGGGGCGACTATGGCTACACCTTC
16	TRBD1	-	TRBJ2-3	TRBV5-1	CASSSGTGVRTDTQYF	TGCGCCAGCAGTTCCGGGACAGGGGTCCGCACAGATACGCAGTATTTT
18	-	once	TRBJ1-1	TRBV18	CASSPRTIQTGVSAEAFF	TGTGCCAGCTCACCGCGAACTATTCAGACAGGAGTCTCGGCTGAAGCTTTCTTT
12	-	-	TRBJ1-3	TRBV9	CASSRDGNTIYF	TGTGCCAGCAGCCGAGATGGAAACACCATATATTTT
17	-	-	TRBJ1-1	TRBV13	CASSRPPGVGINTEAFF	TGTGCCAGCAGCCGTCCTCCAGGGGTGGGGATAAACACTGAAGCTTTCTTT